The sequence of this TCR beta chain was determined in a study of response to subunit inactivated influenza vaccine. In TCRdb, the RT-PCR reads were re-called with MiXCR into one record per CDR3 protein. The table includes 450,000 to 600,000 distinct CDR3 sequences, 7.2% detected once. Study-level results: There was a suggestion from the authors that each seasonal influenza vaccination recruits few new T cells.

The CDR3 is made up of 14 amino acids. V lost 4 bases and J lost 3, with 14 bases in between. Germline V gene data show CDR1 as SGHKS and CDR2 as YYEKEE (reference sequence). This clonotype turned up a few times. Its antigen is as yet unknown. The sequencing used PBMCs from blood, collected roughly 24 months after vaccination. The origin of this receptor is a man aged 45 to 70 who received an inactivated influenza vaccine. The rearrangement links TRBV5-5 to TRBJ2-7; a possible D gene is TRBD1 (5 bases). In nucleotides, the CDR3 is TGTGCCAGCAGCCGAGTGGCAGGGTTCTACGAGCAGTACTTC. Protein: CASSRVAGFYEQYF.